This TCR beta chain was recorded in a study of cytomegalovirus exposure and HLA in healthy donors. Trimming shortened V by 4 bases and J by 4 bases, and 8 bases separated the two germline ends. Germline V gives CDR1 SGHTA, CDR2 FQGNSA. There are 13 residues in the CDR3. Vbeta (60) and Jbeta (13) primers were used in the PCR. Profiled with immunoSEQ multiplex PCR; TCRdb holds only in-frame clones, not every one. The sample has more than 150,000 clones; over 65% are singletons. This receptor was taken from a woman between 45 and 60 years old in good health and CMV-seropositive. Sequenced: PBMCs. The chain has TRBV7-2 and TRBJ1-3; D is unclear. CDR3 bases: TGTGCCAGCAGCTCGAACTTGGGAAACACCATATATTTT. As protein: CASSSNLGNTIYF.